This TCR beta chain was found in a study of response to subunit inactivated influenza vaccine (dated by TCRdb to about 2018). Concerning the study at large: To follow how T cells responded to a trivalent subunit inactivated influenza vaccine, the researchers relied on deep quantitative profiling of the T cell receptor repertoire. Paper-wide results and their limitations: According to the authors, only a limited number of new T cells may be recruited by each seasonal influenza vaccination.

V lost 6 bases and J lost 3 bases, and the count of bases not matched to a germline gene is 5. The germline V gene sets CDR1 to MNHEY and CDR2 to SVGAGI. The cysteine opens and the phenylalanine closes a CDR3 of 15 amino acids. Solely the CDR3 DNA is kept, with 45 bases framed from the first base. Libraries were prepared through RT-PCR. This sample was sequenced with an Illumina HiSeq 2500. TCRdb's own reprocessing of the public reads used fastp at Q25 and MiXCR and kept productive beta chains. Identical CDR3 protein sequences are pooled into one entry, listed with their most common genes and DNA. The sample contains more than 550,000 distinct CDR3 sequences, 10% to 15% of them found a single time. The top ten constitute roughly a tenth of the sample. This clonotype was picked up a small number of times. Its antigen has not been determined. No qualities accompany the bases; no much larger clone lies one base away.

The sequenced sample was PBMCs from blood, obtained on the day of vaccination. The sequence links TRBV6-5 to TRBJ2-1; the central 10 bases match TRBD2. The TCR sequence derives from a man aged 45-65 years who received an inactivated influenza vaccine. Donor details come from another sample of the same person, matched by shared clones. The CDR3 region: CASRYLAGVYNEQFF. The nucleotides read TGTGCCAGCAGGTACCTAGCGGGGGTCTACAATGAGCAGTTCTTC.